This T cell receptor (beta chain) was sequenced for a study of immune evolution from preneoplasia to lung adenocarcinoma. On the study more broadly: HLA loss of heterozygosity: roughly 6.4% AIS, about 15% MIA, approximately 35% ADC, none AAH. Study-wide results and limits: Compared with EGFR-mutant or double wild-type lesions, KRAS-mutant nodules were more clonal. Later-stage lesions seemingly showed higher T cell density and diversity than normal lung.

TCRdb's copy holds only in-frame clones and misses some; the assay was immunoSEQ multiplex PCR. The table has around 5,000 clones, under 80% seen once. Macro-dissection enriched premalignant or tumor cells before nucleic acid extraction. V shed 0 bases and J shed 6 bases, with 9 bases lying between them. CDR3 size: 14 residues. The V gene's germline CDR1 is MNHEY and CDR2 SVGAGI. This clone was picked up one time. The antigen remains unidentified. This TCR derives from a person in their 70s with lung adenocarcinoma. The chain uses TRBV6-5 and TRBJ1-5; no firm D call. The specimen sequenced was FFPE minimally invasive lung adenocarcinoma tissue. The DNA for the CDR3 is TGTGCCAGCAGTTACTCTTATTCGGGTCAGCCCCAGCATTTT. As protein: CASSYSYSGQPQHF.